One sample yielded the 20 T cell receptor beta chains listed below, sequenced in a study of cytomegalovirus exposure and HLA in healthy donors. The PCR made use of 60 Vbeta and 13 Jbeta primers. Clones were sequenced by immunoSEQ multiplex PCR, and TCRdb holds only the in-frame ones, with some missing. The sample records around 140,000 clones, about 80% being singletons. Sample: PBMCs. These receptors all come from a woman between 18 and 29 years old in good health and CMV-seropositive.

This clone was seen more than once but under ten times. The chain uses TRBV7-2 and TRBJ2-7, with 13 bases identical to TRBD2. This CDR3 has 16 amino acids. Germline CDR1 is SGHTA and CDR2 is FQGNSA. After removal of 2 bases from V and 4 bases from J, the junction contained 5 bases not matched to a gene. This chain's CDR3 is CASSLTSGGAGYEQYF. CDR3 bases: TGTGCCAGCAGCTTAACTAGCGGGGGGGCCGGTTACGAGCAGTACTTC.

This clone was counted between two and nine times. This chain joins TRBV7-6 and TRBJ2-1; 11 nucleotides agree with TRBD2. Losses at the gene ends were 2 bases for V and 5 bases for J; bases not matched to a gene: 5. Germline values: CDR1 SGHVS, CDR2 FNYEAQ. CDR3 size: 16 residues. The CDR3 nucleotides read TGTGCCAGCAGCTTATATAGCGGGGGGGCTGACAATGAGCAGTTCTTC. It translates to CASSLYSGGADNEQFF.

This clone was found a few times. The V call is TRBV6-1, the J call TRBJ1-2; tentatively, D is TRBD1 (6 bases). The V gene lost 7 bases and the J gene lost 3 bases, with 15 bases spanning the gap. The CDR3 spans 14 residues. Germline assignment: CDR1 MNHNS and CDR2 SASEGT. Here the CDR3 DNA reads TGTGCCAGCACCCGGGCGGGGGGCGACTATGGCTACACCTTC. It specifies CASTRAGGDYGYTF.

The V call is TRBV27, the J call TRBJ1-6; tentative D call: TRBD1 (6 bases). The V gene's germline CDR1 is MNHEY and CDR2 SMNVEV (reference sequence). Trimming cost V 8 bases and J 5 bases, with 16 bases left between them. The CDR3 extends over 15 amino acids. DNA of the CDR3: TGTGCCAGCCGGAGGGGGGGACCAAATAATTCACCCCTCCACTTT. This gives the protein CASRRGGPNNSPLHF.

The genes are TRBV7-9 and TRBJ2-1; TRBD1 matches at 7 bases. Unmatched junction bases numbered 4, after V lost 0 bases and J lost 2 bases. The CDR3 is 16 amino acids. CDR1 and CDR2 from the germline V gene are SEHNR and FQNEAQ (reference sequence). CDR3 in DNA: TGTGCCAGCAGCTTAGCGGGACAGACCCCCTACAATGAGCAGTTCTTC. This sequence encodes CASSLAGQTPYNEQFF.

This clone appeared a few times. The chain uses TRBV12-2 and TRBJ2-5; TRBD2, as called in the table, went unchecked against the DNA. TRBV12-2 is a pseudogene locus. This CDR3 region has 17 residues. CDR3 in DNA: TGTGCAAGTCGCCACTGGCACCTAGCGGGTGCGAAAGAGACCCAGTACTTC. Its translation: CASRHWHLAGAKETQYF.

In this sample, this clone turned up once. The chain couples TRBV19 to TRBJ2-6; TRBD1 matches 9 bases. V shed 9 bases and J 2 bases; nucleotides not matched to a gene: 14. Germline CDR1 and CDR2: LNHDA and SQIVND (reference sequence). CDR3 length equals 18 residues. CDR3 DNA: TGTGCCAGCTGCCCCGGGACAGGGCTTGGAGCTGGGGCCAACGTCCTGACTTTC. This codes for CASCPGTGLGAGANVLTF. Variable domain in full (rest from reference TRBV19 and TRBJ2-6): DGGITQSPKYLFRKEGQNVTLSCEQNLNHDAMYWYRQDPGQGLRLIYYSQIVNDFQKGDIAEGYSVSREKKESFPLTVTSAQKNPTAFYLCASCPGTGLGAGANVLTFGAGSRLTVL.

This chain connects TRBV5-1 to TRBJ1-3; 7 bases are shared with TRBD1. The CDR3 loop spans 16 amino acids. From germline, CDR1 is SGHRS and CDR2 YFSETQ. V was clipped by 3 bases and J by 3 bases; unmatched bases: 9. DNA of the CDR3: TGCGCCAGCAGCTCAACGACAGGGCATAGTGGAAACACCATATATTTT. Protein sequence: CASSSTTGHSGNTIYF.

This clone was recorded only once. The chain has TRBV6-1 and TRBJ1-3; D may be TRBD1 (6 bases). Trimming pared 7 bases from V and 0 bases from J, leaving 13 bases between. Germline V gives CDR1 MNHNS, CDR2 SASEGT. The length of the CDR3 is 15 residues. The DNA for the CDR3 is TGTGCCAGCAACAGGGTATTTGACTCTGGAAACACCATATATTTT. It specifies CASNRVFDSGNTIYF.

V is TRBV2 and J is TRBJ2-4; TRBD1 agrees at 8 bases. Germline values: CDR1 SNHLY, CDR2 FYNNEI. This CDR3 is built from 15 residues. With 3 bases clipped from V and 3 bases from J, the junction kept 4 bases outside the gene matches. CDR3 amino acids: CASSDGGTGKNIQYF. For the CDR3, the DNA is TGTGCCAGCAGTGACGGTGGGACAGGCAAAAACATTCAGTACTTC.

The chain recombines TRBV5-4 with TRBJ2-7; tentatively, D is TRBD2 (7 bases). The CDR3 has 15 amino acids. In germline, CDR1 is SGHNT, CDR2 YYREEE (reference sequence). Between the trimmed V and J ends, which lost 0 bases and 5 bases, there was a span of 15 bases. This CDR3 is CASSLDYQGRDEQYF. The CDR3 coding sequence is TGTGCCAGCAGCTTGGATTACCAGGGGAGGGACGAGCAGTACTTC.

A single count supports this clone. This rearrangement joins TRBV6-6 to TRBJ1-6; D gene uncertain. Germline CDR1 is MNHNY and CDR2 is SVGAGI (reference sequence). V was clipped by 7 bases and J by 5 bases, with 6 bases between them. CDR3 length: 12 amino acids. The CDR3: CASTQNNSPLHF. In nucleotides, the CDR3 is TGTGCCAGCACCCAAAATAATTCACCCCTCCACTTT.

This chain's CDR3 is CASSEALDRSLSLGYYEQYF. The CDR3 DNA reads as TGTGCCAGCAGTGAAGCGTTGGACAGGTCGTTGTCCCTGGGTTACTACGAGCAGTACTTC. The chain uses TRBV6-1 and TRBJ2-7, with 7 bases identical to TRBD1. Germline loops: CDR1 MNHNS, CDR2 SASEGT. The length of the CDR3 is 20 residues. With 0 bases clipped from V and 3 bases from J, the junction kept 20 bases outside the gene matches.

The CDR3 here is CAWDRLAGGFGQETQYF. CDR3 in DNA: TGTGCCTGGGACCGACTAGCGGGGGGGTTTGGGCAAGAGACCCAGTACTTC. The chain is built from TRBV30 and TRBJ2-5; 14 bases align to TRBD2. The CDR3 consists of 17 residues. Germline trimming cut 5 bases from V and 2 bases from J; bases unmatched to any gene: 10. Germline CDR1 and CDR2: GTSNPN and SVGIG (reference sequence).

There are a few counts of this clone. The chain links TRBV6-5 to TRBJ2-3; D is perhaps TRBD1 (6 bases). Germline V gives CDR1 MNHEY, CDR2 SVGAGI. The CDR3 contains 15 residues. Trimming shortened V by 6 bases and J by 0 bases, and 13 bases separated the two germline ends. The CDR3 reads CASRNRVGSTDTQYF. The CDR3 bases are TGTGCCAGCAGAAACAGGGTGGGAAGCACAGATACGCAGTATTTT.

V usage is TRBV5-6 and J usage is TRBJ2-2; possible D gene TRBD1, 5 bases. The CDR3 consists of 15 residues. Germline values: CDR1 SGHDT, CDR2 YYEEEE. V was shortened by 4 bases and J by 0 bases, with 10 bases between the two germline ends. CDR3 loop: CASSAWTPNTGELFF. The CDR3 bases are TGTGCCAGCAGCGCCTGGACACCGAACACCGGGGAGCTGTTTTTT.

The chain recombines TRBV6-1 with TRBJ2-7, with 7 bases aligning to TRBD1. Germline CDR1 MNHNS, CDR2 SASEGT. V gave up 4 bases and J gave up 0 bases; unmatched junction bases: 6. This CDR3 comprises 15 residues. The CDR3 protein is CASSGRDSISYEQYF. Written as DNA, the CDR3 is TGTGCCAGCAGTGGCCGGGACAGTATCTCCTACGAGCAGTACTTC.

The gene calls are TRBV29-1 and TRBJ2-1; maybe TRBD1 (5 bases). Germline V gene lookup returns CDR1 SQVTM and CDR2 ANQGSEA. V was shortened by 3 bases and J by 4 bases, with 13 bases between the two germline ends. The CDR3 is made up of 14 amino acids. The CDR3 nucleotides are TGCAGCGTTGACGTGTCAGGGATGTACAATGAGCAGTTCTTC. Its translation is CSVDVSGMYNEQFF.

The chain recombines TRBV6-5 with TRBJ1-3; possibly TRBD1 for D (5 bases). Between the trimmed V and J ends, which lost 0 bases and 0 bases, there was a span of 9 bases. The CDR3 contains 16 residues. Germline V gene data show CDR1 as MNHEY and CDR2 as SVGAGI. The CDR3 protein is CASSYSGGNSGNTIYF. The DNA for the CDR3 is TGTGCCAGCAGTTACTCCGGGGGAAACTCTGGAAACACCATATATTTT.

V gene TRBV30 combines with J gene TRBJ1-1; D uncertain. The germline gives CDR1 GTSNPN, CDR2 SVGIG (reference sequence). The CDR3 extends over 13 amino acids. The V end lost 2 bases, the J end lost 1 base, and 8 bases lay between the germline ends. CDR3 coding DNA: TGTGCCTGGAGTATATCCAGGAACACTGAAGCTTTCTTT. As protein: CAWSISRNTEAFF.